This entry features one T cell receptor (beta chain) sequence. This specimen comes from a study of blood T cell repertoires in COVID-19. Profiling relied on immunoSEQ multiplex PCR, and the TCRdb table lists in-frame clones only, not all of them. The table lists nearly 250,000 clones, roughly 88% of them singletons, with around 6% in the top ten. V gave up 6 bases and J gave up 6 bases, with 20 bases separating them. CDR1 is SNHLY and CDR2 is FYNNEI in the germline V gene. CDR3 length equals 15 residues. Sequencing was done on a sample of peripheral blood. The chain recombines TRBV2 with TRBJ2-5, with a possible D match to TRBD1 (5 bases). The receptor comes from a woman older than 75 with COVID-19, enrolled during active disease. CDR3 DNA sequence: TGTGCCAGCAGCAACTACATAAGGGGCAGGAAGACCCAGTACTTC. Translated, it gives CASSNYIRGRKTQYF.